This TCR beta chain came from a study of CD8 T cells in ankylosing spondylitis. Study results and limitations: Prior work had noted some motif variants in reactive arthritis blood and synovial fluid. Disease-linked clones bore a CD8+ phenotype, appearing relatively rarely in peripheral blood.

The sample holds many counts of this clonotype. The antigen is not known. Making use of molecular barcodes, quantitative 5'-RACE generated TCR beta libraries. A single record per CDR3 protein comes from TCRdb applying MiXCR to the 5' RACE reads. The repertoire has some 180,000 distinct CDR3 sequences, around a sixth of them found once; the top ten carry around 4%. Germline CDR1 SGHDT, CDR2 YYEEEE. The CDR3 has 14 residues. Losses at the gene ends were 5 bases for V and 5 bases for J; bases not matched to a gene: 4. Specimen: blood, either unsorted or a sorted T cell fraction (not recorded which). The chain uses TRBV5-6 and TRBJ2-2, with 9 bases matching TRBD1. The receptor was derived from a male donor under 30 with ankylosing spondylitis or in good health (not recorded which). CDR3 region: CASRLGQGTGELFF. The CDR3 DNA reads as TGTGCCAGCAGACTCGGACAGGGGACCGGGGAGCTGTTTTTT.